The 10 T cell receptor beta chains in this list originate from one sample, sequenced in a study of shared clonotypes between healthy human individuals. Assay: immunoSEQ multiplex PCR; the TCRdb copy retains only in-frame clones and omits some. Seen here are a few million clones, 85% to 95% observed once, and the top ten hold roughly 0.15%. Material for sequencing was naive CD4+ T cells sorted from blood. The subset denotes: CD45RA+ positively selected. The source of these receptors is a man aged 18 to 30 in good health.

The rearrangement joins TRBV5-4 to TRBJ2-1; the match to TRBD2 covers 13 bases. The CDR3 sequence is 15 residues long. With 4 bases clipped from V and 6 bases from J, the junction kept 4 bases outside the gene matches. Germline CDR1 SGHNT, CDR2 YYREEE (reference sequence). The CDR3 DNA reads as TGTGCCAGCAGCCAGGGACTAGCGGGATTCAATGAGCAGTTCTTC. Its protein is CASSQGLAGFNEQFF.

The chain employs TRBV4-2 and TRBJ2-1; possibly TRBD1 or TRBD2 for D (5 bases each). Trimming pared 1 base from V and 6 bases from J, leaving 13 bases between. Looked up from germline, CDR1 is LGHNA and CDR2 is YNFKEQ. CDR3 length: 15 amino acids. As DNA, the CDR3 is TGTGCCAGCAGCCAAGTTTGGGACCTCTTCAATGAGCAGTTCTTC. This sequence encodes CASSQVWDLFNEQFF.

The chain carries TRBV7-3 and TRBJ2-1; tentative D call: TRBD1 (7 bases). CDR3 length: 13 amino acids. V lost 8 bases and J lost 2, with 10 bases in between. Per the germline V gene, CDR1 is SGHTA and CDR2 is FQGTGA. CDR3 nucleotide sequence: TGTGCCAGCGCCAGGGGGGCCTACAATGAGCAGTTCTTC. Residues: CASARGAYNEQFF.

This chain uses TRBV9 with TRBJ1-2; D is perhaps TRBD1 (6 bases). CDR3 length: 14 amino acids. Germline CDR1 reads SGDLS; CDR2 reads YYNGEE. Trimming removed 4 bases at V and 3 bases at J, with 13 bases between. The CDR3 here is CASSLDGGYYGYTF. The CDR3 DNA is TGTGCCAGCAGCCTAGACGGGGGCTACTATGGCTACACCTTC.

The V gene is TRBV18, the J gene TRBJ2-7; tentative D call: TRBD1 (5 bases). The CDR3 consists of 14 residues. Germline-derived CDR1 and CDR2 are KGHSH and LQKENI. The ends were cut back, 3 bases at V and 2 bases at J, with 11 bases in the middle. The CDR3 sequence: CASSPRAPTYEQYF. For the CDR3, the DNA is TGTGCCAGCTCACCCAGGGCACCGACCTACGAGCAGTACTTC.

The rearrangement links TRBV11-2 to TRBJ1-1; D is ambiguous. The CDR3 spans 14 residues. Trimming took 4 bases from V and 1 from J, leaving 10 bases between them. The germline CDR1 and CDR2 sequences are SGHAT and FQNNGV. DNA for the CDR3: TGTGCCAGCAGCTCTGGGGTCGCGAACACTGAAGCTTTCTTT. This encodes CASSSGVANTEAFF.

The chain has TRBV7-8 and TRBJ1-2; a weak D match, TRBD1 (5 bases). The CDR3 length is 14 residues. Looked up from germline, CDR1 is SGHVS and CDR2 is FQNEAQ. Trimming pared 5 bases from V and 8 bases from J, leaving 18 bases between. For the CDR3, the DNA is TGTGCCAGCAGCGACGGGGGGAGGGTCACGGGCTACACCTTC. Protein product: CASSDGGRVTGYTF.

This chain links TRBV28 with TRBJ1-2, with 8 bases identical to TRBD1. Germline trimming cut 4 bases from V and 4 bases from J; bases unmatched to any gene: 5. The CDR3 length is 14 residues. Germline V gives CDR1 MDHEN, CDR2 SYDVKM. Here the CDR3 DNA reads TGTGCCAGCAGTTCTCCAGGGGGCTCCTATGGCTACACCTTC. This sequence encodes CASSSPGGSYGYTF.

The CDR3 DNA follows: TGTGCCAGCAGTTACCGGACAGGGGTTACTGAAGCTTTCTTT. As protein: CASSYRTGVTEAFF. V gene TRBV6-5 combines with J gene TRBJ1-1; 9 bases are a match to TRBD1. The germline gives CDR1 MNHEY, CDR2 SVGAGI. V was pared by 2 bases and J by 5 bases, with 3 bases of the junction left unmatched. The CDR3 totals 14 residues.

The V and J genes are TRBV6-5 and TRBJ1-1, with TRBD1 matching 7 bases. The CDR3 totals 15 residues. The germline V gene has CDR1 MNHEY and CDR2 SVGAGI. The V gene end was trimmed by 6 bases and the J gene end by 3 bases; junction bases not matched to a gene: 10. In DNA form, the CDR3 reads TGTGCCAGCAGCCCACCCGGCAGGGGGTACACTGAAGCTTTCTTT. Amino acids: CASSPPGRGYTEAFF.